These 6 T cell receptor beta chains originate from one sample sequenced in a study of T cell repertoires in cytomegalovirus infection. One entry per CDR3 protein, called by TCRdb with MiXCR from the reads. The table has 400,000 or so distinct CDR3 sequences, approximately 30% seen once; the top ten hold around 15%. The sequenced sample was PBMCs. These receptors all come from a human donor in good health (CMV status not recorded). Some clones in this sample may be carry-over from other donors' samples.

On this clonotype itself: A read error may explain this, as a much larger clone is one base away. The chain links TRBV7-2 to TRBJ2-1, with 11 positions matching TRBD2. V lost 5 bases to trimming and J lost 8 bases; unmatched junction nucleotides: 8. The CDR3 runs to 15 residues. Germline CDR1 reads SGHTA; CDR2 reads FQGNSA. The CDR3 is CASSPTSGGGHEQFF. In DNA, the CDR3 is TGTGCCAGCAGCCCAACTAGCGGGGGAGGCCATGAGCAGTTCTTC. The whole variable domain, filled in from reference TRBV7-2 and TRBJ2-1, reads GAGVSQSPSNKVTEKGKDVELRCDPISGHTALYWYRQSLGQGLEFLIYFQGNSAPDKSGLPSDRFSAERTGGSVSTLTIQRTQQEDSAVYLCASSPTSGGGHEQFFGPGTRLTVL.

The chain links TRBV27 to TRBJ2-4; perhaps TRBD2 as D (6 bases). The V and J ends lost 5 bases and 4 bases respectively, with 18 bases between them. The CDR3 covers 16 residues. Germline V gene sequence: CDR1 MNHEY, CDR2 SMNVEV (reference sequence). The CDR3 reads CASSPISDRGKNIQYF. CDR3 DNA: TGTGCCAGCAGTCCCATCTCTGACCGGGGGAAAAACATTCAGTACTTC.

The chain uses TRBV4-1 and TRBJ1-4; 7 bases fit TRBD1. CDR3 length: 16 residues. V was clipped by 1 base and J by 6 bases; unmatched bases: 8. Germline CDR1 MGHRA, CDR2 YSYEKL. CDR3 sequence: CASSQVRTGGDEKLFF. As DNA, the CDR3 is TGCGCCAGCAGCCAAGTCAGGACAGGCGGCGATGAAAAACTGTTTTTT.

This clonotype was seen more than once but under ten times. The chain joins TRBV27 to TRBJ2-7; TRBD1 matches at 7 bases. Per the germline V gene, CDR1 is MNHEY and CDR2 is SMNVEV (reference sequence). V was pared by 5 bases and J by 6 bases, with 7 bases of the junction left unmatched. This CDR3 is built from 13 residues. CDR3 sequence: CASSGDRGTEQYF. DNA of the CDR3: TGTGCCAGCAGTGGGGACAGAGGAACCGAGCAGTACTTC.

This clonotype appeared a few times. The chain carries TRBV20-1 and TRBJ2-5, with a tentative D call TRBD1 (5 bases). The CDR3 is 15 amino acids. From germline, CDR1 is DFQATT and CDR2 SNEGSKA (reference sequence). Between the trimmed V and J ends, which lost 3 bases and 5 bases, there was a span of 19 bases. CDR3 amino acids: CSARPLEGVRETQYF. The CDR3 DNA reads as TGCAGTGCTAGGCCCCTAGAAGGGGTCCGGGAGACCCAGTACTTC.

V and J are TRBV6-8 and TRBJ2-3, with D possibly TRBD1 on 6 matching bases. CDR3 length: 12 residues. V dropped 4 bases and J dropped 7 bases, with 9 bases sitting between them. CDR1 and CDR2 (germline): MNHGY, SAAAGT. The CDR3 DNA reads TGTGCCAGCAGTTTCGACAGGAATACGCAGTATTTT. Its protein product is CASSFDRNTQYF.